This T cell receptor (beta chain) stems from a study of early T cells in non-severe SARS-CoV-2 infection. Turning to the study itself: Chains were unpaired, as sequencing was done on bulk RNA from unsorted whole blood.

Researchers tagged individual cDNA molecules with unique molecular identifiers. TCRdb ran MiXCR on the 5' RACE reads and lists one entry per CDR3 protein. The profile covers more than 55,000 distinct CDR3 sequences, with around 13% appearing a single time and about 4.7% taken by the ten largest. This clonotype was detected only a few times. Its antigen is undetermined. A junction end diverges from the germline sequence, so it may reflect a read error. Findings and caveats of the study: Reliance on VDJdb matching favored anti-spike CD8 responses; private and CD4 specificities were missed.

This CDR3 comprises 13 residues. Per germline, CDR1 MNHNS and CDR2 SASEGT. The source of this sequence is an adult who was a healthcare worker with PCR-confirmed SARS-CoV-2 infection or an uninfected control (not recorded which). The chain is built from TRBV6-1 and TRBJ1-1, with 7 bases lining up with TRBD1. Sequences were obtained from whole blood. DNA for the CDR3: TGTGCCGGCAGACGACAGGGCGACACTGAAGCTTTCTTT. Its protein is CAGRRQGDTEAFF.